One sample yielded the 23 T cell receptor beta chains listed below, sequenced in a study of Graves' ophthalmopathy and Graves' hyperthyroidism. The study amplified TCR beta CDR3 regions using RNA transcripts. The authors performed first-round RT-PCR with HTBI primers and then a second-round multiplex PCR. Each CDR3 protein gets one entry after TCRdb re-called the multiplex PCR reads with MiXCR. The profile shows 620,000 or so distinct CDR3 sequences, 22% of them singletons. The source material was peripheral blood. These receptors all stem from a woman between 18 and 30 years old with stable Graves' hyperthyroidism. Some clones in this sample may be carry-over from other donors' samples.

The chain couples TRBV11-2 to TRBJ2-7; D call uncertain. Trimming pared 5 bases from V and 7 bases from J, leaving 12 bases between. CDR1 SGHAT and CDR2 FQNNGV come from the germline V gene. The CDR3 runs 12 residues. This CDR3 is CASSPFEVEQYF. CDR3 DNA sequence: TGTGCCAGCAGCCCTTTTGAGGTAGAGCAGTACTTC.

The V call is TRBV7-2, the J call TRBJ2-7; D gene unclear. The CDR3 is 15 residues long. The V and J ends lost 1 base and 0 bases respectively, with 10 bases between them. Germline CDR1 SGHTA, CDR2 FQGNSA. The CDR3, as DNA: TGTGCCAGCAGCTTAGGCAGCCAGAGCTCCTACGAGCAGTACTTC. Translation: CASSLGSQSSYEQYF.

This clonotype appeared many times. The V and J genes are TRBV6-5 and TRBJ2-7, with D unresolved. V was shortened by 0 bases and J by 3 bases, with 9 bases between the two germline ends. Germline CDR1 MNHEY, CDR2 SVGAGI. The CDR3 sequence is 14 residues long. CDR3 region: CASSYSTPDYEQYF. As DNA, the CDR3 is TGTGCCAGCAGTTACTCGACGCCGGACTACGAGCAGTACTTC.

In this sample, this clonotype turned up many times. The gene calls are TRBV12-3 or TRBV12-4 and TRBJ1-6; a possible D gene is TRBD1 (6 bases). V was trimmed by 6 bases and J by 7 bases, leaving 13 bases between them. CDR3 length: 14 residues. CDR3 nucleotides: TGTGCCAGCAGCCCGCGACAGGTCAATTCACCCCTCCACTTT. Translated, it gives CASSPRQVNSPLHF.

The V and J genes are TRBV27 and TRBJ1-1; 9 bases align to TRBD1. The CDR3 covers 15 residues. CDR1 is MNHEY and CDR2 is SMNVEV in the germline V gene (reference sequence). Trimming removed 8 bases from V and 10 bases from J; junction bases left unmatched: 17. This CDR3 is CASRISGTGMGGAFF. The CDR3 DNA is TGTGCCAGCCGTATTTCCGGGACAGGGATGGGTGGAGCTTTCTTT.

This clonotype was counted at least ten times. The chain combines TRBV28 with TRBJ2-5; D is undetermined. V lost 5 bases to trimming and J lost 5 bases, with 18 bases between them. CDR3 size: 15 residues. Looked up from germline, CDR1 is MDHEN and CDR2 is SYDVKM. This CDR3 is CASSPDMTARETQYF. In nucleotides, the CDR3 is TGTGCCAGCAGTCCGGATATGACCGCTAGGGAGACCCAGTACTTC.

This clonotype came up many times. V is TRBV28 and J is TRBJ2-7, with D maybe TRBD2 (5 bases). The CDR3 extends over 17 amino acids. Germline V lookup: CDR1 MDHEN, CDR2 SYDVKM. Trimming stripped 2 bases from V and 0 bases from J, with 17 bases between. Here the CDR3 reads CASSLTFRRPDSYEQYF. Written as DNA, the CDR3 is TGTGCCAGCAGTTTAACCTTTCGGAGGCCGGACTCCTACGAGCAGTACTTC.

The CDR3 spells CSATYTSGGGEQYF. CDR3 sequence (DNA): TGCAGTGCTACGTATACTAGCGGGGGTGGAGAGCAGTACTTC. The chain employs TRBV20-1 and TRBJ2-7; 11 bases align to TRBD2. There are 14 residues in the CDR3. Trimming took 4 bases from V and 7 from J; bases not matched to a gene: 9. CDR1 DFQATT and CDR2 SNEGSKA come from the germline V gene (reference sequence).

There are a few counts of this clonotype. The chain has TRBV12-3 or TRBV12-4 and TRBJ2-7, with D unresolved. CDR3 size: 13 residues. Trimming left V 6 bases short and J 3 bases short, with 12 bases between. The CDR3 sequence is CASRSSQRYEQYF. CDR3 bases: TGTGCCAGCAGATCCTCACAGCGCTACGAGCAGTACTTC.

At least ten counts were recorded for this clonotype. This chain links TRBV2 with TRBJ2-7; perhaps D is TRBD1 or TRBD2 (5 bases each). V was clipped by 6 bases and J by 1 base, with 16 bases between them. This CDR3 is built from 15 residues. Germline loops: CDR1 SNHLY, CDR2 FYNNEI. In DNA form, the CDR3 reads TGTGCCAGCAGAAAGCCCGGGACGGAGTCCTACGAGCAGTACTTC. Translation: CASRKPGTESYEQYF.

This clonotype has at least ten counts. J is TRBJ2-7 and V is TRBV20-1; D gene uncertain. Trimming left V 0 bases short and J 2 bases short, with 11 bases between. This CDR3 region has 14 residues. Germline lookup yields CDR1 DFQATT and CDR2 SNEGSKA (reference sequence). The CDR3 reads CSARDRTAPYEQYF. The CDR3 DNA sequence: TGCAGTGCTAGAGATCGGACGGCCCCCTACGAGCAGTACTTC.

The J gene is TRBJ2-7, the V gene TRBV5-1, with D possibly being TRBD1 (5 bases). This CDR3 comprises 13 residues. Germline lookup yields CDR1 SGHRS and CDR2 YFSETQ. Trimming stripped 6 bases from V and 2 bases from J, with 12 bases between. The CDR3 DNA reads TGCGCCAGCACCGGACACCGCGCCTACGAGCAGTACTTC. Protein sequence: CASTGHRAYEQYF.

This clonotype appeared a few times. This may arise from a read error, as a much more abundant clone is one base away. The V and J genes are TRBV20-1 and TRBJ1-2; D uncertain. The germline V gene encodes CDR1 DFQATT and CDR2 SNEGSKA (reference sequence). CDR3 length equals 13 residues. V shed 0 bases and J shed 2 bases, with 7 bases lying between them. The CDR3 region has the DNA TGCAGTGCTAGAGATGGACCGAACTATGGCTACACCTTC. This encodes CSARDGPNYGYTF.

Ten or more counts support this clonotype. This chain joins TRBV7-3 and TRBJ2-7; 9 bases are shared with TRBD1. The CDR3 is made up of 15 amino acids. Trimming took 3 bases from V and 4 from J; bases not matched to a gene: 7. Germline CDR1 SGHTA, CDR2 FQGTGA. For the CDR3, the DNA is TGTGCCAGCAGCTTGGGACAGGGTAGGGCATACGAGCAGTACTTC. It encodes CASSLGQGRAYEQYF.

The genes are TRBV5-1 and TRBJ1-1, with no clear D. Trimming removed 1 base at V and 3 bases at J, with 10 bases between. CDR1 is SGHRS and CDR2 is YFSETQ in the germline V gene. There are 14 residues in the CDR3. The chain's CDR3 is CASSLTGMDTEAFF. In nucleotides, the CDR3 is TGCGCCAGCAGCTTGACTGGCATGGACACTGAAGCTTTCTTT.

This clonotype appeared many times. The rearrangement uses TRBV6-2 or TRBV6-3 and TRBJ1-1; TRBD1 matches 8 bases. V shed 5 bases, J shed 2 bases, and the junction held 7 bases outside the gene matches. Per germline, CDR1 MNHEY and CDR2 SVGEGT. CDR3 length: 15 amino acids. The CDR3 reads CASSETDRVNTEAFF. The CDR3 DNA is TGTGCCAGCAGTGAGACGGACAGGGTCAACACTGAAGCTTTCTTT.

V gene TRBV10-1 combines with J gene TRBJ2-7, with TRBD1 identical over 7 bases. Looked up from germline, CDR1 is WNHNN and CDR2 is SYGVQD (reference sequence). This CDR3 is 17 amino acids long. V dropped 6 bases and J dropped 0; count of bases not matched to a gene: 14. The CDR3 sequence: CASRDPTGAKSSYEQYF. The CDR3 DNA sequence: TGCGCCAGCAGAGACCCAACAGGGGCGAAAAGCTCCTACGAGCAGTACTTC.

The rearrangement links TRBV6-4 to TRBJ2-7, with TRBD1 matching 7 bases. Germline V gene lookup returns CDR1 MRHNA and CDR2 SNTAGT. This CDR3 contains 13 residues. The CDR3 region is CGPTGKGSYEQYF. The CDR3, as DNA: TGTGGCCCGACAGGGAAAGGGTCCTACGAGCAGTACTTC.

This clonotype came up a few times. This chain joins TRBV4-1 and TRBJ1-1; TRBD1 is a possible D gene (6 bases). The CDR3 covers 14 residues. V gave up 3 bases and J gave up 3 bases, with 11 bases separating them. Germline CDR1 and CDR2: MGHRA and YSYEKL. The DNA of the CDR3 is TGCGCCAGCAGCCAGGCAGCAGGGGACACTGAAGCTTTCTTT. Amino acid sequence: CASSQAAGDTEAFF.

This chain's CDR3 is CASRTSGGFEQYF. The CDR3 DNA sequence: TGTGCCAGCAGGACTAGCGGGGGGTTCGAGCAGTACTTC. This chain links TRBV27 with TRBJ2-7; 13 nucleotides align to TRBD2. V was clipped by 6 bases and J by 6 bases; unmatched bases: 2. Germline V gives CDR1 MNHEY, CDR2 SMNVEV (reference sequence). The CDR3 covers 13 residues.

This chain uses TRBV20-1 with TRBJ1-5, with D perhaps TRBD1 (5 bases). Germline CDR1 DFQATT, CDR2 SNEGSKA (reference sequence). CDR3 length equals 14 residues. V was clipped by 0 bases and J by 5 bases, with 11 bases between them. The CDR3: CSARDAAGYQPQHF. The CDR3 DNA is TGCAGTGCTAGAGATGCAGCAGGGTATCAGCCCCAGCATTTT.

This clonotype was detected ten times or more. The gene calls are TRBV30 and TRBJ2-7; the match to TRBD2 covers 8 bases. Trimming took 3 bases from V and 12 from J; bases not matched to a gene: 13. The germline gives CDR1 GTSNPN, CDR2 SVGIG (reference sequence). This CDR3 region has 13 residues. CDR3 DNA: TGTGCCTGGAGGACGGCGGCGGCCAGCGGGGGGTACTTC. It codes for CAWRTAAASGGYF. Drawing the rest from reference TRBV30 and TRBJ2-7, the complete variable domain is SQTIHQWPATLVQPVGSPLSLECTVEGTSNPNLYWYRQAAGRGLQLLFYSVGIGQISSEVPQNLSASRPQDRQFILSSKKLLLSDSGFYLCAWRTAAASGGYFGPGTRLTVT.

The chain carries TRBV20-1 and TRBJ2-3; no definite D call. Germline loops: CDR1 DFQATT, CDR2 SNEGSKA (reference sequence). With 3 bases removed from V and 1 base from J, the gap between germline ends came to 17 bases. The length of the CDR3 is 16 residues. The CDR3 loop reads CSASQNKGLRTDTQYF. In DNA, the CDR3 is TGCAGTGCTAGTCAGAATAAGGGATTACGCACAGATACGCAGTATTTT.